This T cell receptor (beta chain) was recorded in a study of OX40 agonist ivuxolimab in advanced cancers. Background for the entire study: The costimulatory receptor OX40 (CD134) was targeted by ivuxolimab, a fully human IgG2 agonistic monoclonal antibody. Intravenous ivuxolimab was administered to patients every 2 weeks at six dose levels: 0.01, 0.1, 0.3, 1.5, 3 and 10 mg/kg. Of the approximately 50 dose-escalation patients, hepatocellular carcinoma was present in roughly 19, melanoma in some 15, renal cell carcinoma in 9 and head and neck cancer in 9. A male proportion of around 81% and a mean age of around 60 years, ranging from 23 to 79, were recorded for the dose-escalation cohort. Patients were allowed to have had prior anti-PD-1, anti-PD-L1 or anti-CTLA-4 therapy, and 40% of the dose-escalation patients had previously received checkpoint inhibitors. Partial responses were achieved by three dose-escalation patients, of whom one had hepatocellular carcinoma and two had cutaneous melanoma. The purpose of peripheral TCRbeta sequencing was to test whether ivuxolimab changed TCR sequence diversity and led to clonal T-cell expansion. The paper covers the monotherapy dose-escalation part of the phase I ivuxolimab trial, which included N ≈ 57 patients.

Remarks on this clone: Its antigen has not been determined. Base qualities are not provided; no much larger clone lies one nucleotide away.

For sequencing of the TCRbeta CDR3 region, genomic DNA was extracted from the sorted cells. The immunoSEQ Assay was used to sequence the TCRbeta CDR3 regions. TCRdb took over this immuneACCESS table, retaining in-frame rearrangements with V and J assigned. Such tables are incomplete; in checked studies, under half of the missing clones stem from an unresolved V gene, and the remainder is unexplained. The sample yields about 83,000 clones; less than 95% were counted once. Almost 8.5% of the sample is held by the ten biggest clonotypes. Results the study describes overall, beyond this receptor: After ivuxolimab, expanded clones were on average more numerous among CD8+ T cells than among CD4+ T cells. Which antigens the clonally expanded peripheral T cells were specific for was not determined. Low levels of normalized T-cell clonal expansion were also shown by some nonresponding patients. At doses from 0.1 to 3.0 mg/kg, clonal expansion was seen in both CD4+ and CD8+ blood T cells between baseline and week 6. Partial responders in the 0.1-3.0 mg/kg groups had among the lowest normalized peripheral clonal expansion, especially among CD8+ T cells.

Germline trimming: 0 bases from V, 1 base from J; junction bases outside gene matches: 6. Reading the germline V gene gives CDR1 LGHNA and CDR2 YNFKEQ. The CDR3 has 16 amino acids, counting the end cysteine and phenylalanine. Of all the DNA, just the CDR3 is kept, 48 bases in frame from base 1. Patients with autoimmune disease history or receiving systemic immunosuppression were excluded from the trial. Peripheral blood for TCR sequencing was collected from all dose cohorts at baseline, on cycle 4 day 1, and on cycle 7 day 1. Samples came from an open-label, multicenter, first-in-human phase I dose-escalation trial of ivuxolimab. The trial enrolled adults with locally advanced or metastatic head and neck squamous cell, hepatocellular, melanoma or renal cell carcinoma. Before TCR sequencing, CD4+ T cells and CD8+ T cells were sorted from peripheral blood as separate populations.

The input for sequencing was CD4+ or CD8+ T cells sorted from blood, taken in a trial of the OX40 agonist ivuxolimab. The chain uses TRBV4-2 and TRBJ2-7; 7 nucleotides in the junction match TRBD2. The receptor was derived from an adult with an advanced solid tumor such as melanoma, head and neck, liver or kidney cancer. CDR3 sequence: CASSQELWEGSYEQYF. The bases are TGTGCCAGCAGCCAAGAATTGTGGGAGGGTTCCTACGAGCAGTACTTC.